A selection of T cell receptor beta chains follows, all from one sample in a study of blood T cell repertoires in COVID-19. Assay: immunoSEQ multiplex PCR; the TCRdb copy retains only in-frame clones and omits some. The data show around 150,000 clones, around three quarters seen once. Sequencing was carried out using peripheral blood. The origin of the receptors is a man aged 60 to 69 with acute or convalescent COVID-19. The CDR3 runs from the conserved cysteine through the conserved F or W. The D gene is left open where the match is weak. Rows give clone size only sometimes, using once, few, many, or a class for an expanded clone.

TRBV4-1	NA	15	TRBJ1-2	NA	CASSQDWEGNYGYTF	TGCGCCAGCAGCCAAGACTGGGAGGGCAACTATGGCTACACCTTC
TRBV20-1	NA	14	TRBJ2-5	NA	CSASINRVIETQYF	TGCAGTGCTAGTATCAACAGGGTAATAGAGACCCAGTACTTC
TRBV14	few	14	TRBJ2-5	NA	CASSQVTRGKTQYF	TGTGCCAGCAGCCAAGTCACCAGGGGAAAGACCCAGTACTTC
TRBV30	once	15	TRBJ2-3	NA	CAWSTGVGGTDTQYF	TGTGCCTGGAGTACGGGGGTTGGGGGCACAGATACGCAGTATTTT
TRBV5-1	NA	13	TRBJ2-5	NA	CASSFSLAETQYF	TGCGCCAGCAGCTTCTCACTAGCCGAGACCCAGTACTTC
TRBV7-9	NA	15	TRBJ1-6	NA	CASSLGLTDNSPLHF	TGTGCCAGCAGCTTAGGTCTGACAGATAATTCACCCCTCCACTTT
TRBV10-2	NA	15	TRBJ2-3	TRBD2	CASSRLAADTDTQYF	TGCGCCAGCAGTCGACTAGCGGCAGACACAGATACGCAGTATTTT
TRBV18	NA	15	TRBJ2-7	NA	CASSPLPDRSNEQYF	TGTGCCAGCTCACCACTTCCAGACAGGAGCAACGAGCAGTACTTC
TRBV3-1/TRBV3-2	NA	16	TRBJ2-3	TRBD1	CASSPGTGPSTDTQYF	TGTGCCAGCAGTCCCGGGACAGGGCCTTCCACAGATACGCAGTATTTT
TRBV6-5	few	13	TRBJ1-5	TRBD1	CASSQGDYQPQHF	TGTGCCAGCAGTCAGGGGGACTATCAGCCCCAGCATTTT
TRBV18	once	15	TRBJ2-3	TRBD1	CASSPDRSSTDTQYF	TGTGCCAGCTCGCCGGACAGGTCTAGCACAGATACGCAGTATTTT
TRBV19	NA	15	TRBJ1-4	NA	CASSIVTATNEKLFF	TGTGCCAGTAGTATAGTAACAGCAACTAATGAAAAACTGTTTTTT
TRBV10-3	once	12	TRBJ1-4	NA	CAISETGEKLFF	TGTGCCATCAGTGAGACCGGTGAAAAACTGTTTTTT
TRBV5-6	NA	16	TRBJ2-5	NA	CASSLWARQYQETQYF	TGTGCCAGCAGCTTGTGGGCTAGACAGTACCAAGAGACCCAGTACTTC
TRBV5-3	NA	14	TRBJ1-5	NA	CARSHRDSNQPQHF	TGTGCCAGAAGCCACAGGGATAGCAATCAGCCCCAGCATTTT
TRBV5-1	NA	14	TRBJ2-7	TRBD2	CASSPGLAGGLQYF	TGCGCCAGCAGCCCGGGACTAGCGGGAGGTCTCCAGTACTTC
TRBV7-2	NA	15	TRBJ1-2	NA	CASSLVGGLRDGYTF	TGTGCCAGCAGCTTAGTCGGGGGTCTCCGGGATGGCTACACCTTC
TRBV4-1	NA	17	TRBJ2-3	NA	CASSQDKSGSSTDTQYF	TGCGCCAGCAGCCAAGATAAGAGCGGGTCTAGCACAGATACGCAGTATTTT
TRBV5-1	NA	14	TRBJ2-7	TRBD2	CASTLGGYSYEQYF	TGCGCCAGCACCCTGGGGGGGTACTCCTACGAGCAGTACTTC
TRBV18	once	14	TRBJ2-3	NA	CASSTGILTDTQYF	TGTGCCAGCTCAACAGGTATTCTCACAGATACGCAGTATTTT
TRBV20-1	NA	14	TRBJ1-6	TRBD1	CSASSGQVNSPLHF	TGCAGTGCCAGTTCCGGACAGGTTAATTCACCCCTCCACTTT
TRBV2	NA	15	TRBJ1-4	NA	CASSEARSGGEKLFF	TGTGCCAGCAGTGAAGCGCGAAGTGGCGGTGAAAAACTGTTTTTT
TRBV5-1	NA	14	TRBJ2-1	NA	CASSFPRGGNEQFF	TGCGCCAGCAGCTTTCCTAGAGGTGGCAATGAGCAGTTCTTC
TRBV9	NA	13	TRBJ1-2	NA	CASSVLTNYGYTF	TGTGCCAGCAGCGTACTAACTAACTATGGCTACACCTTC
TRBV27	few	14	TRBJ2-7	NA	CASSLSGTLYEQYF	TGTGCCAGCAGTTTAAGCGGTACCCTCTACGAGCAGTACTTC
TRBV30	NA	14	TRBJ2-1	NA	CAWSELRGYNEQFF	TGTGCCTGGAGTGAACTGCGGGGTTACAATGAGCAGTTCTTC
TRBV28	NA	15	TRBJ1-5	TRBD1	CASSSLDRGNQPQHF	TGTGCCAGCAGTTCCCTAGACAGGGGAAATCAGCCCCAGCATTTT
TRBV20-1	NA	14	TRBJ2-1	NA	CSARGVMDNNEQFF	TGCAGTGCTCGTGGGGTAATGGACAACAATGAGCAGTTCTTC
TRBV28	NA	13	TRBJ2-5	NA	CASSWASSETQYF	TGTGCCAGCAGTTGGGCCAGCTCGGAGACCCAGTACTTC
TRBV5-1	NA	16	TRBJ1-5	NA	CASSLGAVNSNQPQHF	TGCGCCAGCAGCTTGGGGGCAGTAAATAGCAATCAGCCCCAGCATTTT
TRBV6-5	NA	15	TRBJ1-6	NA	CASSFTRVQGSPLHF	TGTGCCAGCAGTTTTACAAGGGTCCAGGGTTCACCCCTCCACTTT
TRBV6-2/TRBV6-3	NA	16	TRBJ2-1	TRBD2	CASSGLAGTNYNEQFF	TGTGCCAGCAGTGGGCTAGCGGGAACCAACTACAATGAGCAGTTCTTC
TRBV5-1	NA	13	TRBJ1-3	TRBD1	CASSGWTGEDIYF	TGCGCCAGCAGCGGCTGGACAGGGGAGGACATATATTTT
TRBV6-2/TRBV6-3	NA	15	TRBJ1-1	TRBD1	CASSYSGTGGTEAFF	TGTGCCAGCAGTTACTCGGGGACAGGGGGCACTGAAGCTTTCTTT
TRBV14	NA	17	TRBJ2-1	TRBD2	CASSPGLAGVLNIGQFF	TGTGCCAGCAGCCCGGGACTAGCGGGAGTTTTAAACATCGGGCAGTTCTTC
TRBV2	NA	15	TRBJ1-1	TRBD1	CASRTGGGGNTEAFF	TGTGCCAGCCGGACAGGGGGCGGGGGGAACACTGAAGCTTTCTTT
TRBV6-5	NA	14	TRBJ1-3	NA	CASLRRDPGNTIYF	TGTGCCAGCCTAAGGAGGGACCCTGGAAACACCATATATTTT
TRBV29-1	NA	12	TRBJ2-1	TRBD1	CSAEPTGNEQFF	TGCAGCGCCGAACCGACAGGGAATGAGCAGTTCTTC
TRBV5-3	NA	14	TRBJ1-4	NA	CARSFWRANEKLFF	TGTGCCAGAAGCTTTTGGAGGGCTAATGAAAAACTGTTTTTT
TRBV12-3/TRBV12-4	NA	13	TRBJ2-4	NA	CASSSEGRNIQYF	TGTGCCAGCAGTTCCGAGGGCAGAAACATTCAGTACTTC
TRBV5-1	NA	16	TRBJ2-5	TRBD1	CASSPGQGGPQETQYF	TGCGCCAGCAGCCCGGGACAGGGGGGCCCCCAAGAGACCCAGTACTTC
TRBV6-1	once	15	TRBJ1-6	NA	CASSERPGLNSPLHF	TGTGCCAGCAGTGAACGGCCGGGGTTGAATTCACCCCTCCACTTT
TRBV5-1	NA	13	TRBJ1-5	NA	CASSGGSNQPQHF	TGCGCCAGCAGCGGGGGGAGCAATCAGCCCCAGCATTTT
TRBV2	few	15	TRBJ2-2	TRBD1	CASSEGTGGIGELFF	TGTGCCAGCAGTGAGGGGACAGGGGGAATCGGGGAGCTGTTTTTT
TRBV5-4	NA	15	TRBJ2-5	TRBD2	CASSSLAGVQETQYF	TGTGCCAGCAGCTCACTAGCGGGAGTCCAAGAGACCCAGTACTTC
TRBV6-2/TRBV6-3	NA	16	TRBJ2-7	TRBD2	CASSSPSTSGSYEQYF	TGTGCCAGCAGTAGTCCATCGACTAGCGGGAGCTACGAGCAGTACTTC